This entry describes one TCR beta chain. This clonotype has a single count. The clone's antigen remains unknown. The sample holds no much larger clone one base away, and base qualities are not on file. Counted from cysteine to phenylalanine, this CDR3 has 16 amino acids. The read is trimmed to its CDR3 DNA, 48 bases read in frame from base 1. From a lookup of the germline V gene, CDR1 and CDR2 are SGHRS and YFSETQ. V loses 0 bases of germline sequence and J loses 0 bases, and the interval between the two ends is 12 bases. The source of the sample is a study of T-cell memory formation after mild COVID-19 (dated by TCRdb to the early 2020s). At the level of the whole study: TCR sequence clusters from the two donors were largely donor specific. Longitudinal TCRalpha and TCRbeta repertoire sequencing tracked T-cell clones expanding and contracting after mild COVID-19 in a couple of donors. Two young, previously healthy adult volunteers, one female and one male, were included in the cohort. What the work shows at the level of the full study, not this receptor alone: The second-wave clones that peaked on day 37 were not confirmed to be SARS-CoV-2 specific. Clones that contracted from day 15 to 85 showed balanced CD4/CD8 phenotypes, whereas a second wave of clones that expanded from day 15 to 37 leaned towards CD4+. The study included only two mild cases, and larger cohorts that include severe cases with pre-infection samples were judged to be necessary. Contracting CD4+ clones appeared mostly in the CM and EM memory subsets, whereas CD8+ clones were enriched in EMRA. The detection of some responding clones in pre-infection memory suggests that pre-existing cross-reactive memory T cells joined the SARS-CoV-2 response.

PBMCs were isolated by Ficoll-Paque density gradient centrifugation. The run used an Illumina NovaSeq 6000. TCRalpha and TCRbeta cDNA libraries were constructed by 5'RACE with constant-segment primers, with sample barcodes and unique molecular identifiers being introduced. RNA was extracted from every sample with Trizol reagent. Library amplification was performed in two PCR steps, and a second sample barcode and Illumina TruSeq adapters were introduced in the second step. Sequencing of libraries was performed on an Illumina NovaSeq with 2 x 150 bp paired-end reads. From the authors' description of their analysis: With migec v1.2.7, reads were demultiplexed and then collapsed into UMI-guided consensus sequences. Using mixcr v2.1.11, the UMI consensuses were aligned to TRA and TRB V and J templates and assembled into clonotypes. A clonotype was counted as expanded or contracted only when both edgeR and NoisET called the clonotype significant, with the noise models trained on biological replicates. For edgeR calls, the thresholds were a false discovery rate-adjusted p below 0.01 and a log2 fold-change of 1. As an exploratory analysis of dynamics, max-normalized trajectories of the 1000 most abundant clonotypes were examined with PCA combined with hierarchical clustering. Each responding clone was given a CD4 or CD8 phenotype based on the CD4+ and CD8+ repertoires, which had been sequenced separately. Using fastp at Q25 and MiXCR, TCRdb reprocessed the public reads and kept productive beta chains. Here each entry gathers all rows of one CDR3 protein and keeps the most common genes and DNA. These V and J calls originate from TCRdb's pipeline instead of the authors' own analysis. Within this sample are some 180,000 distinct CDR3 sequences, with about a fifth of them counted one time only. The top ten constitute 3% to 4.5% of the sample.

This TCR came from a man aged 18 to 35 who had mild COVID-19 (a few samples of this study predate the infection). The sample titles of this study are shuffled in the database, so cell type and time point are left out; the donor was told from shared clones. The chain was built from TRBV5-1 and TRBJ1-1; the best D guess is TRBD1, with 5 bases matching. What was sequenced was PBMCs or a T cell subset sorted from them (not recorded which). The CDR3 here reads CASSLEGTAMNTEAFF. The DNA sequence reads TGCGCCAGCAGCTTGGAGGGGACGGCCATGAACACTGAAGCTTTCTTT.